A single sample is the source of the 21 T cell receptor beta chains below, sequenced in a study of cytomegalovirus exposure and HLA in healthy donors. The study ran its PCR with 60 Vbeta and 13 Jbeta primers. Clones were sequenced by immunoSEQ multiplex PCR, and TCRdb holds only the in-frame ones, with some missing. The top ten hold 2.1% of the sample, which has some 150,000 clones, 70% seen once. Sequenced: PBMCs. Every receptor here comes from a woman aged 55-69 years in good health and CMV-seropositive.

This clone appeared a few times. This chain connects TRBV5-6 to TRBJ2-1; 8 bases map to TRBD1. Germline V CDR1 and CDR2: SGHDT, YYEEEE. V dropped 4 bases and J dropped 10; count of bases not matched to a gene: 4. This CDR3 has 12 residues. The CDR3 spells CASSNRDREQFF. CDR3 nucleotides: TGTGCCAGCAGCAACCGGGACAGGGAGCAGTTCTTC.

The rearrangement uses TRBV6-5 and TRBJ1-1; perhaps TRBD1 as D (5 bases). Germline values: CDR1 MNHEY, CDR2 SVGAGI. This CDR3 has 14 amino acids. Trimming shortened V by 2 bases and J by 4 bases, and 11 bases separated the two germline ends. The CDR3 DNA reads TGTGCCAGCAGTTACAGGGGCAGGACCACTGAAGCTTTCTTT. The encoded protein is CASSYRGRTTEAFF.

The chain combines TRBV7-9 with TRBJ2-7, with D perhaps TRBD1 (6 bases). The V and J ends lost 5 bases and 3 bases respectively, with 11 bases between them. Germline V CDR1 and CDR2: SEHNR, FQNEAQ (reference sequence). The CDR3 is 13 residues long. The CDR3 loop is CASSPTGIYEQYF. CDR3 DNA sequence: TGTGCCAGCAGCCCTACAGGGATCTACGAGCAGTACTTC.

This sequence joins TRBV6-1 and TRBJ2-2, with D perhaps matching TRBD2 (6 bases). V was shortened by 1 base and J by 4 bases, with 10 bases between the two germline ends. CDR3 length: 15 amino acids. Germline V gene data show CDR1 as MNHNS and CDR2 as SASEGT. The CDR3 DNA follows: TGTGCCAGCAGTGAAGTCGGGGGAGGCACCGGGGAGCTGTTTTTT. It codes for CASSEVGGGTGELFF.

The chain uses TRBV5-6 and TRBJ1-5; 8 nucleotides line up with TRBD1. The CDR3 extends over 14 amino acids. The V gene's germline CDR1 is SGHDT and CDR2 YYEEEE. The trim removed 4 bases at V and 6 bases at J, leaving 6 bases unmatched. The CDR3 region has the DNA TGTGCCAGCAGCGACAGGGGTAGGGTTCAGCCCCAGCATTTT. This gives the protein CASSDRGRVQPQHF.

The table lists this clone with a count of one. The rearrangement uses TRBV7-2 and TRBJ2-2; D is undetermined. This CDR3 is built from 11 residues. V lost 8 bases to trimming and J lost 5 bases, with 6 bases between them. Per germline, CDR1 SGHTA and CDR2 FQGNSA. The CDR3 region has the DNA TGTGCCAGCTCCACTACCGGGGAGCTGTTTTTT. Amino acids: CASSTTGELFF.

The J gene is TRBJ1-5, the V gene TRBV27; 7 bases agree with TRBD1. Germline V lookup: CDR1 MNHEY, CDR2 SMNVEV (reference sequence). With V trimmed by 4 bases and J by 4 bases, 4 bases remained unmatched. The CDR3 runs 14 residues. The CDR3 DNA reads TGTGCCAGCAGTTCGGGACAGAGGAATCAGCCCCAGCATTTT. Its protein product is CASSSGQRNQPQHF.

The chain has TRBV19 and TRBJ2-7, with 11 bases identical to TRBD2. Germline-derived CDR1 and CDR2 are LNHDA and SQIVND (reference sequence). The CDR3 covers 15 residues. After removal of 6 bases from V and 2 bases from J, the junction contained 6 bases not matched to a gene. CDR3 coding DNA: TGTGCCAGTAGAACTACTAGCGGGGGTACCTACGAGCAGTACTTC. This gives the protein CASRTTSGGTYEQYF.

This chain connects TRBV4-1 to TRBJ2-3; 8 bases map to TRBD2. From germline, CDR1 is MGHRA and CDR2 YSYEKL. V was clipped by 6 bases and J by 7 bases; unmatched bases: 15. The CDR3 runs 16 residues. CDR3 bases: TGCGCCAGCAGAACTAGACGGGAGGGCCCTTCGAATACGCAGTATTTT. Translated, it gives CASRTRREGPSNTQYF.

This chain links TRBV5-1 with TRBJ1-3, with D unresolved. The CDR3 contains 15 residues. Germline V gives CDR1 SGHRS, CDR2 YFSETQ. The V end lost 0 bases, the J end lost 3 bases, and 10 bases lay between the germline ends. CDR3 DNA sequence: TGCGCCAGCAGCTTGGCGGCAGGACTTGGAAACACCATATATTTT. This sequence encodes CASSLAAGLGNTIYF.

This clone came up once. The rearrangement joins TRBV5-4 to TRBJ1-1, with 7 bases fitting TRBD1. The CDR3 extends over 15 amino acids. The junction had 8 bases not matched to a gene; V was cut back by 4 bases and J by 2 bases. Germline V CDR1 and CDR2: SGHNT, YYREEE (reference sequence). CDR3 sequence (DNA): TGTGCCAGCAGCCCACAGGGGCGGGAAAACACTGAAGCTTTCTTT. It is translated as CASSPQGRENTEAFF.

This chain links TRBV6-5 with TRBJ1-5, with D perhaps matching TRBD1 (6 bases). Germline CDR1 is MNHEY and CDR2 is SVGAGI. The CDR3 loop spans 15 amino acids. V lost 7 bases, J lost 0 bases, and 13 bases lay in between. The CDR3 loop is CASNPYRDSNQPQHF. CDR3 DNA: TGTGCCAGCAACCCTTACAGGGATAGCAATCAGCCCCAGCATTTT.

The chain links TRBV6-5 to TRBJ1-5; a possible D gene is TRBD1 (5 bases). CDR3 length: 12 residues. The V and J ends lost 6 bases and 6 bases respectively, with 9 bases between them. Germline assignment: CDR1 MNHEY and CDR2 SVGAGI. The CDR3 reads CASSPGGQPQHF. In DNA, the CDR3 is TGTGCCAGCAGCCCGGGGGGTCAGCCCCAGCATTTT.

For the CDR3, the DNA is TGTGCCAGCAGTGAATCTTTTACTAGCGGGAATGAGCAGTTCTTC. Residues: CASSESFTSGNEQFF. This sequence joins TRBV6-1 and TRBJ2-1; 9 nucleotides line up with TRBD2. J was trimmed by 7 bases and V by 2 bases; bases with no gene match: 6. This CDR3 has 15 residues. Germline lookup yields CDR1 MNHNS and CDR2 SASEGT.

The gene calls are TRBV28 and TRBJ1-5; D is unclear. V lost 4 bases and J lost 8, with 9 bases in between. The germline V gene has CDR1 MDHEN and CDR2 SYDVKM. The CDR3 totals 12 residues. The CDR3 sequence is CASSSRVEPQHF. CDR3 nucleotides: TGTGCCAGCAGTTCCCGTGTCGAGCCCCAGCATTTT.

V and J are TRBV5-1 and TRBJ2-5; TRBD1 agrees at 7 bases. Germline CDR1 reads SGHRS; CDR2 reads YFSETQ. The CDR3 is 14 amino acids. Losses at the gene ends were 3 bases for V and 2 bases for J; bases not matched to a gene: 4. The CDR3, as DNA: TGCGCCAGCAGCTCCTCGACAGGGCAAGAGACCCAGTACTTC. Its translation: CASSSSTGQETQYF. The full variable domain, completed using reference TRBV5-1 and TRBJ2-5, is KAGVTQTPRYLIKTRGQQVTLSCSPISGHRSVSWYQQTPGQGLQFLFEYFSETQRNKGNFPGRFSGRQFSNSRSEMNVSTLELGDSALYLCASSSSTGQETQYFGPGTRLLVL.

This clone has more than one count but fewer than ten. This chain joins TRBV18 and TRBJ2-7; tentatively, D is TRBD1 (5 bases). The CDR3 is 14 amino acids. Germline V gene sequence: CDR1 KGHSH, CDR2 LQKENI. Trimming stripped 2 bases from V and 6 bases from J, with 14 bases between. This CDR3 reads CASSPNAGLGEQYF. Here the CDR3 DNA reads TGTGCCAGCTCACCAAATGCAGGGTTAGGCGAGCAGTACTTC.

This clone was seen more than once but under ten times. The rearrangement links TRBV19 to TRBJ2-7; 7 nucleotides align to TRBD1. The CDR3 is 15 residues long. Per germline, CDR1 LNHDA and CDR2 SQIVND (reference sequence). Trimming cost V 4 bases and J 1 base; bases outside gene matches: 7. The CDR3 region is CASSTGGALSYEQYF. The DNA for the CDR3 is TGTGCCAGTAGTACAGGGGGAGCCCTTTCCTACGAGCAGTACTTC.

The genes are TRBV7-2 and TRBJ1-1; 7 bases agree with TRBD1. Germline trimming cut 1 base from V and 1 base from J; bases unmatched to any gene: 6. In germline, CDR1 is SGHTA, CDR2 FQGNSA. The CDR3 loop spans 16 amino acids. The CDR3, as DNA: TGTGCCAGCAGCTTAGAAGGGGGCGCGGAGAACACTGAAGCTTTCTTT. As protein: CASSLEGGAENTEAFF.

CDR3 in DNA: TGTGCCAGCAGCTTAGAGTCGACAGTGAACTATGGCTACACCTTC. Its translation: CASSLESTVNYGYTF. The chain recombines TRBV7-2 with TRBJ1-2; maybe TRBD1 (5 bases). Trimming shortened V by 1 base and J by 2 bases, and 11 bases separated the two germline ends. Germline CDR1 is SGHTA and CDR2 is FQGNSA. The CDR3 spans 15 residues.

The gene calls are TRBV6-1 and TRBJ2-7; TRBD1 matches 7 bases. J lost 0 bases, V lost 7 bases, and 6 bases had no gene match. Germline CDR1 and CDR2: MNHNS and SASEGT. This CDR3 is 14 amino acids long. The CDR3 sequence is CASTTGAGSYEQYF. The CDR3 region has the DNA TGTGCCAGCACTACAGGGGCCGGCTCCTACGAGCAGTACTTC.